This entry lists 15 T cell receptor beta chains sequenced from one sample in a study of STAT5B mutations in CD4+ large granular lymphocyte leukemia. The table came from immunoSEQ multiplex PCR; TCRdb's copy has only in-frame clones and leaves some out. This sample has about 22,000 clones, with about 78% found just once. Input material: CD4+ T cells from blood buffy coats. The receptors shown here come from a human donor in good health.

The chain is built from TRBV29-1 and TRBJ2-5; possible D gene TRBD2, 6 bases. CDR3 length: 13 amino acids. Germline V gene sequence: CDR1 SQVTM, CDR2 ANQGSEA. V lost 7 bases and J 2 bases, leaving 14 bases between the germline ends. CDR3 residues: CSASPGLQETQYF. As DNA, the CDR3 is TGCAGCGCGTCACCGGGACTTCAAGAGACCCAGTACTTC. Filled out from reference TRBV29-1 and TRBJ2-5, the complete variable domain reads SAVISQKPSRDICQRGTSLTIQCQVDSQVTMMFWYRQQPGQSLTLIATANQGSEATYESGFVIDKFPISRPNLTFSTLTVSNMSPEDSSIYLCSASPGLQETQYFGPGTRLLVL.

The genes are TRBV28 and TRBJ1-6; D perhaps matches TRBD1 (6 bases). Looked up from germline, CDR1 is MDHEN and CDR2 is SYDVKM. V lost 8 bases to trimming and J lost 8 bases, with 25 bases between them. This CDR3 spans 17 amino acids. The CDR3 DNA reads TGTGCCAGCGTAAAAGGGGGATCCCAAAGAAACTATTCACCCCTCCACTTT. Translation gives CASVKGGSQRNYSPLHF.

V gene TRBV7-8 combines with J gene TRBJ2-1; 12 nucleotides agree with TRBD2. The CDR3 runs to 15 residues. Germline lookup yields CDR1 SGHVS and CDR2 FQNEAQ. The junction had 3 bases not matched to a gene; V was cut back by 1 base and J by 8 bases. DNA of the CDR3: TGTGCCAGCAGCTTAGGACTAGCGGGAGTTGATGAGCAGTTCTTC. Translated: CASSLGLAGVDEQFF.

This chain joins TRBV9 and TRBJ2-3; maybe TRBD1 (5 bases). Germline V gives CDR1 SGDLS, CDR2 YYNGEE. This CDR3 has 15 residues. Trimming took off 2 bases at V and 6 bases at J, with 16 bases between the two ends. The DNA for the CDR3 is TGTGCCAGCAGCGTGCAGGTTGGGGCCTGGGATACGCAGTATTTT. Protein: CASSVQVGAWDTQYF.

This rearrangement joins TRBV18 to TRBJ2-2, with D perhaps TRBD1 (5 bases). This CDR3 region has 16 residues. Germline-derived CDR1 and CDR2 are KGHSH and LQKENI. Trimming shortened V by 1 base and J by 8 bases, and 17 bases separated the two germline ends. CDR3 residues: CASSPRPSFQGGELFF. The CDR3 nucleotides read TGTGCCAGCTCACCACGGCCGTCGTTCCAGGGAGGGGAGCTGTTTTTT.

The chain recombines TRBV19 with TRBJ2-1, with 14 bases fitting TRBD2. This CDR3 has 16 residues. Trimming cost V 1 base and J 9 bases; bases outside gene matches: 5. Germline V gene lookup returns CDR1 LNHDA and CDR2 SQIVND (reference sequence). The CDR3 DNA sequence: TGTGCCAGTAGTATAGTAGGGACTAGCGGGGGACGTGAGCAGTTCTTC. Its translation: CASSIVGTSGGREQFF.

The V gene is TRBV28, the J gene TRBJ2-7; D possibly matches TRBD1 or TRBD2 (5 bases each). V was pared by 1 base and J by 2 bases, with 12 bases between. CDR1 and CDR2 (germline): MDHEN, SYDVKM. The CDR3 sequence is 15 residues long. The CDR3 region is CASSLLGQGAYEQYF. For the CDR3, the DNA is TGTGCCAGCAGTTTATTAGGCCAGGGAGCCTACGAGCAGTACTTC.

V is TRBV6-5 and J is TRBJ1-1; TRBD1 might be the D (5 bases). This CDR3 is built from 16 residues. Per germline, CDR1 MNHEY and CDR2 SVGAGI. V gave up 0 bases and J gave up 4 bases, with 15 bases separating them. This CDR3 is CASSYSGQGLATEAFF. The CDR3 DNA is TGTGCCAGCAGTTACTCGGGTCAGGGCCTCGCCACTGAAGCTTTCTTT.

This chain connects TRBV28 to TRBJ2-3; the match to TRBD1 covers 9 bases. The germline CDR1 and CDR2 sequences are MDHEN and SYDVKM. J gave up 5 bases and V 5 bases, and 8 bases lay outside the gene matches. This CDR3 has 15 residues. The CDR3 DNA reads TGTGCCAGCAGTCTGAACAGGGGGCGGGTAGATACGCAGTATTTT. Amino acids: CASSLNRGRVDTQYF.

This chain joins TRBV28 and TRBJ1-5; possibly TRBD1 for D (5 bases). Trimming cost V 7 bases and J 6 bases, with 10 bases left between them. The CDR3 length is 12 residues. The germline gives CDR1 MDHEN, CDR2 SYDVKM. In DNA, the CDR3 is TGTGCCAGCACCGAGACAGCTCAGCCCCAGCATTTT. Protein product: CASTETAQPQHF.

The chain is built from TRBV6-6 and TRBJ2-3, with D unclear. The CDR3 runs to 13 residues. The ends were cut back, 0 bases at V and 6 bases at J, with 7 bases in the middle. CDR1 and CDR2 (germline): MNHNY, SVGAGI (reference sequence). The CDR3 nucleotides are TGTGCCAGCAGTTACTCGGCTGAGGATACGCAGTATTTT. Amino acids: CASSYSAEDTQYF.

This clone has more than one count but fewer than ten. This chain connects TRBV30 to TRBJ1-5, with D hard to call. The CDR3 sequence is 15 residues long. V was clipped by 3 bases and J by 0 bases, with 12 bases between them. From germline, CDR1 is GTSNPN and CDR2 SVGIG (reference sequence). The CDR3 coding sequence is TGTGCCTGGAGGGAAACAGTCAATAGCAATCAGCCCCAGCATTTT. Translated: CAWRETVNSNQPQHF. The whole variable domain, remainder taken from reference TRBV30 and TRBJ1-5, is SQTIHQWPATLVQPVGSPLSLECTVEGTSNPNLYWYRQAAGRGLQLLFYSVGIGQISSEVPQNLSASRPQDRQFILSSKKLLLSDSGFYLCAWRETVNSNQPQHFGDGTRLSIL.

The chain joins TRBV7-7 to TRBJ2-5, with D possibly being TRBD1 or TRBD2 (6 bases each). Looked up from germline, CDR1 is SSHAT and CDR2 is FNYEAQ (reference sequence). Deletions cut 5 bases from V and 11 bases from J, with 21 bases between. The CDR3 spans 14 residues. Here the CDR3 DNA reads TGTGCCAGCAGCCCAGAGGGGCAGGGCGGGACACAGTACTTC. Translating it yields CASSPEGQGGTQYF.

V usage is TRBV28 and J usage is TRBJ1-1; D call uncertain. CDR3 length equals 11 residues. V was shortened by 11 bases and J by 2 bases, with 9 bases between the two germline ends. Looked up from germline, CDR1 is MDHEN and CDR2 is SYDVKM. The CDR3 is CAAVGNTEAFF. The CDR3 nucleotides are TGTGCCGCGGTTGGAAACACTGAAGCTTTCTTT.

About this clone: An end of the junction differs from the germline gene, which may be a read error. The V call is TRBV7-7, the J call TRBJ2-2; TRBD1 matches at 7 bases. CDR3 length equals 14 residues. The V gene's germline CDR1 is SSHAT and CDR2 FNYEAQ (reference sequence). The CDR3 spells CASSRQGVTGELFF. In nucleotides, the CDR3 is TGTGCTAGCAGCCGACAGGGAGTCACCGGGGAGCTGTTTTTT.